This T cell receptor beta chain was identified during a study of cytomegalovirus exposure and HLA in healthy donors. Method: immunoSEQ multiplex PCR; TCRdb's copy keeps in-frame clones and lacks some. The sample records 280,000 or so clones, around nine tenths being singletons. This TCR was recovered from a woman in her late teens or twenties in good health and CMV-seronegative. Sequencing was performed on PBMCs.

CDR3 sequence: CASSFGVLNTEAFF. CDR3 coding DNA: TGTGCCAGCAGCTTCGGGGTCTTGAACACTGAAGCTTTCTTT. This chain uses TRBV5-4 with TRBJ1-1; D is ambiguous. V lost 2 bases to trimming and J lost 0 bases, with 8 bases between them. The germline V gene has CDR1 SGHNT and CDR2 YYREEE (reference sequence). CDR3 length: 14 amino acids.